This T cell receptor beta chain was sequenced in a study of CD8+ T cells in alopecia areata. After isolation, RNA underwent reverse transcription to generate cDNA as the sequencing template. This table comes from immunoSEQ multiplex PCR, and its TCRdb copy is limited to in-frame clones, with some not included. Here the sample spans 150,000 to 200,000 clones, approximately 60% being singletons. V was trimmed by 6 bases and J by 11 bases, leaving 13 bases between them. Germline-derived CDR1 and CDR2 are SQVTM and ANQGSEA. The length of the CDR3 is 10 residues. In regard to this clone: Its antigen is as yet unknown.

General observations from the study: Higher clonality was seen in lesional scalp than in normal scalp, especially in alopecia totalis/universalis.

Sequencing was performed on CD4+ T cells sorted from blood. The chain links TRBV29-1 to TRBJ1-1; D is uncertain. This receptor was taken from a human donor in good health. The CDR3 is CSVSDSRAFF. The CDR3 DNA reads TGCAGCGTCTCCGATTCGAGGGCTTTCTTT.